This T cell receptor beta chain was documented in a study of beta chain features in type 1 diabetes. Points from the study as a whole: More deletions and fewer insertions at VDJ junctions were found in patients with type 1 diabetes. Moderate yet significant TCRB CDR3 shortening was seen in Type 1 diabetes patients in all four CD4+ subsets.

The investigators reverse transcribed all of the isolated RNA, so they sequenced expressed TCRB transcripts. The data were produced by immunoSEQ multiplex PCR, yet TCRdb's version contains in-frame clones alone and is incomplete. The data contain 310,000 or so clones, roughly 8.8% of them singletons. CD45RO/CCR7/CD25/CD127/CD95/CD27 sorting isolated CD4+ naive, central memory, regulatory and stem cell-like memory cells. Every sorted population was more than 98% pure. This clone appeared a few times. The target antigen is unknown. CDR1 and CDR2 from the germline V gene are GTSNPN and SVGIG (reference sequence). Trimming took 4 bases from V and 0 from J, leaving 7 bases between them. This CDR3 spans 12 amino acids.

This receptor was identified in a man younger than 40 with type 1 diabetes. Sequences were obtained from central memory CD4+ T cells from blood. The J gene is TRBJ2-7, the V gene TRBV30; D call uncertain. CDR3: CAWKASSYEQYF. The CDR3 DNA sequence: TGTGCCTGGAAAGCTTCCTCCTACGAGCAGTACTTC.